The 13 T cell receptor beta chains listed next were all sequenced from one sample in a study of shared clonotypes between healthy human individuals. The table came from immunoSEQ multiplex PCR; TCRdb's copy has only in-frame clones and leaves some out. The sample has over 950,000 clones, about 80% seen once; the top ten hold approximately 0.95%. Sample: memory CD4+ T cells from PBMCs. The subset was: CD45RA-negative fraction. These receptor sequences come from a man younger than 35 in good health. Some clones in this sample may be carry-over from other donors' samples.

V is TRBV7-9 and J is TRBJ2-3, with D perhaps matching TRBD2 (5 bases). V was clipped by 1 base and J by 6 bases, with 8 bases between them. Germline CDR1 reads SEHNR; CDR2 reads FQNEAQ (reference sequence). The CDR3 sequence is 13 residues long. The DNA of the CDR3 is TGTGCCAGCAGCTTAGAGACTACGGATACGCAGTATTTT. This encodes CASSLETTDTQYF.

V usage is TRBV19 and J usage is TRBJ1-4; D gene unclear. Germline CDR1 and CDR2: LNHDA and SQIVND (reference sequence). The CDR3 extends over 13 amino acids. V gave up 5 bases and J gave up 2 bases, with 6 bases separating them. In DNA form, the CDR3 reads TGTGCCAGTAGTGGTGACACTAATGAAAAACTGTTTTTT. The encoded protein is CASSGDTNEKLFF.

This chain uses TRBV11-2 with TRBJ2-3, with 9 nucleotides matching TRBD2. Germline CDR1 is SGHAT and CDR2 is FQNNGV. V lost 6 bases and J lost 2; bases outside the gene matches: 3. CDR3 length: 14 residues. CDR3 sequence: CASRIAGATDTQYF. In DNA, the CDR3 is TGTGCCAGCAGGATAGCGGGAGCCACAGATACGCAGTATTTT. Filled out from reference TRBV11-2 and TRBJ2-3, the complete variable domain reads EAGVAQSPRYKIIEKRQSVAFWCNPISGHATLYWYQQILGQGPKLLIQFQNNGVVDDSQLPKDRFSAERLKGVDSTLKIQPAKLEDSAVYLCASRIAGATDTQYFGPGTRLTVL.

The chain carries TRBV7-9 and TRBJ1-2; 10 bases map to TRBD1. The CDR3 is 15 amino acids. V dropped 4 bases and J dropped 5; count of bases not matched to a gene: 7. Germline values: CDR1 SEHNR, CDR2 FQNEAQ (reference sequence). The CDR3 is CASSSEDRGSYGYTF. In nucleotides, the CDR3 is TGTGCCAGCAGCTCCGAGGACAGGGGGTCTTATGGCTACACCTTC.

V usage is TRBV7-8 and J usage is TRBJ1-4, with D unclear. CDR1 is SGHVS, CDR2 FQNEAQ, per germline. This CDR3 contains 15 residues. V lost 1 base and J lost 8, with 14 bases in between. The CDR3 loop reads CASSLGRAFGEKLFF. The CDR3 bases are TGTGCCAGCAGCTTAGGGCGGGCATTCGGAGAAAAACTGTTTTTT.

This clone occurred a few times. The chain recombines TRBV11-2 with TRBJ2-1; TRBD2 matches 8 bases. Germline-derived CDR1 and CDR2 are SGHAT and FQNNGV. The CDR3 runs 15 residues. V lost 4 bases and J lost 0; bases outside the gene matches: 2. Written as DNA, the CDR3 is TGTGCCAGCAGCTACAGCGGGAGCTCCTACAATGAGCAGTTCTTC. This encodes CASSYSGSSYNEQFF.

This chain uses TRBV11-1 with TRBJ1-3; no clear D gene. There are 15 residues in the CDR3. V lost 3 bases to trimming and J lost 2 bases, with 11 bases between them. Germline V gene sequence: CDR1 SGHAT, CDR2 FQDESV (reference sequence). This chain's CDR3 is CASSFSYSTGNTIYF. Here the CDR3 DNA reads TGTGCCAGCAGCTTCTCTTACAGCACTGGAAACACCATATATTTT.

The chain couples TRBV30 to TRBJ2-7, with D perhaps matching TRBD1 (6 bases). Trimming took off 3 bases at V and 2 bases at J, with 14 bases between the two ends. Germline V lookup: CDR1 GTSNPN, CDR2 SVGIG (reference sequence). CDR3 length equals 14 residues. CDR3 region: CAWRGDRTPYEQYF. CDR3 bases: TGTGCCTGGAGGGGAGACAGGACCCCCTACGAGCAGTACTTC.

This clone was observed a few times. This sequence joins TRBV18 and TRBJ1-1; no firm D call. In germline, CDR1 is KGHSH, CDR2 LQKENI. Trimming cost V 3 bases and J 4 bases, with 12 bases left between them. The length of the CDR3 is 14 residues. The CDR3 region has the DNA TGTGCCAGCTCACCGGATGCGGGGTCCACTGAAGCTTTCTTT. Protein sequence: CASSPDAGSTEAFF.

This chain joins TRBV28 and TRBJ2-5; D is unresolved. The closer fit of TRBJ2-7 to the DNA end suggests the J call may be wrong. CDR3 length: 11 amino acids. CDR1 and CDR2 from the germline V gene are MDHEN and SYDVKM. CDR3 in DNA: TGTGCCAGCAGTTTAGACTACGAGCAGTACTTC. Translation gives CASSLDYEQYF.

The V gene is TRBV5-8, the J gene TRBJ2-5; 14 nucleotides match TRBD2. The CDR3 is 16 residues long. V shed 4 bases and J 5 bases; nucleotides not matched to a gene: 7. Germline-derived CDR1 and CDR2 are SGHTS and YDEGEE. CDR3: CASSPGTSGSWETQYF. CDR3 nucleotide sequence: TGTGCCAGCAGCCCGGGGACTAGCGGGAGTTGGGAGACCCAGTACTTC.

The V call is TRBV11-1, the J call TRBJ1-1; no firm D call. Germline loops: CDR1 SGHAT, CDR2 FQDESV (reference sequence). CDR3 length: 15 amino acids. Trimming stripped 3 bases from V and 3 bases from J, with 14 bases between. CDR3 amino acids: CASSFKTGPDTEAFF. The DNA of the CDR3 is TGTGCCAGCAGCTTCAAGACCGGGCCCGACACTGAAGCTTTCTTT.

With regard to this clone: Other DNA variants within this sample encode the same CDR3. The chain carries TRBV6-1 and TRBJ2-5, with D uncertain. CDR3 length: 11 amino acids. Trimming stripped 1 base from V and 4 bases from J, with 1 base between. Germline lookup yields CDR1 MNHNS and CDR2 SASEGT. The CDR3 here is CASSEVETQYF. CDR3 nucleotides: TGTGCCAGCAGTGAAGTAGAGACCCAGTACTTC.